These 22 T cell receptor beta chains were all obtained from the same sample, sequenced in a study of blood T cell repertoires in COVID-19. The data were produced by immunoSEQ multiplex PCR, yet TCRdb's version contains in-frame clones alone and is incomplete. The data show 200,000 to 250,000 clones, around 85% seen once. Specimen: PBMCs or T cells enriched from blood (not recorded which). Receptor source: a woman aged 45 to 65 with acute COVID-19.

As concerns this clone: The sample holds other DNA sequences that translate to the same CDR3. This chain uses TRBV6-1 with TRBJ1-2; unclear D gene. V lost 2 bases to trimming and J lost 7 bases, with 8 bases between them. CDR1 and CDR2 (germline): MNHNS, SASEGT. The CDR3 is 12 residues long. The DNA of the CDR3 is TGTGCCAGCAGTGAACTAGGTAGTGGCTACACCTTC. It translates to CASSELGSGYTF.

The chain carries TRBV29-1 and TRBJ1-2; 7 nucleotides align to TRBD1. V dropped 7 bases and J dropped 4; count of bases not matched to a gene: 12. This CDR3 has 14 amino acids. Germline assignment: CDR1 SQVTM and CDR2 ANQGSEA. The CDR3 reads CSATQGGLGYGYTF. In nucleotides, the CDR3 is TGCAGCGCCACGCAAGGGGGCTTGGGCTATGGCTACACCTTC.

This CDR3 reads CAISAGGFQPQHF. CDR3 DNA: TGTGCCATCAGCGCAGGGGGCTTTCAGCCCCAGCATTTT. V usage is TRBV10-3 and J usage is TRBJ1-5; 8 bases agree with TRBD1. Germline V CDR1 and CDR2: ENHRY, SYGVKD. The CDR3 is 13 residues long. After removal of 6 bases from V and 6 bases from J, the junction contained 4 bases not matched to a gene.

This chain links TRBV27 with TRBJ1-1; 7 nucleotides agree with TRBD1. This CDR3 is 16 amino acids long. V dropped 3 bases and J dropped 0; count of bases not matched to a gene: 7. The V gene's germline CDR1 is MNHEY and CDR2 SMNVEV (reference sequence). CDR3 protein: CASSFSGDSMNTEAFF. DNA of the CDR3: TGTGCCAGCAGTTTTTCGGGGGACAGCATGAACACTGAAGCTTTCTTT.

The sample holds a few counts of this clone. The V and J genes are TRBV11-3 and TRBJ1-1; D is possibly TRBD1 (5 bases). This CDR3 has 13 amino acids. CDR1 SGHNT and CDR2 YENEEA come from the germline V gene. V lost 1 base and J lost 7, with 10 bases in between. CDR3 region: CASSLAGGSEAFF. As DNA, the CDR3 is TGTGCCAGCAGCTTAGCGGGGGGAAGTGAAGCTTTCTTT.

The chain is built from TRBV28 and TRBJ1-2, with TRBD1 matching 7 bases. Germline CDR1 reads MDHEN; CDR2 reads SYDVKM. Germline trimming cut 6 bases from V and 4 bases from J; bases unmatched to any gene: 5. This CDR3 has 13 amino acids. The CDR3 DNA reads as TGTGCCAGCAGCGACAGGGCAGGCTATGGCTACACCTTC. Translating it yields CASSDRAGYGYTF.

This chain uses TRBV6-2 or TRBV6-3 with TRBJ1-6; D remains unclear. Deletions cut 4 bases from V and 0 bases from J, with 7 bases between. Germline CDR1 reads MNHEY; CDR2 reads SVGEGT. The CDR3 is 15 amino acids. The CDR3 nucleotides read TGTGCCAGCAGTTCCCGGGGCTCCTATAATTCACCCCTCCACTTT. Its protein is CASSSRGSYNSPLHF.

This chain uses TRBV7-3 with TRBJ1-1; tentatively, D is TRBD1 (5 bases). Per the germline V gene, CDR1 is SGHTA and CDR2 is FQGTGA. The CDR3 covers 15 residues. The V end lost 1 base, the J end lost 4 bases, and 13 bases lay between the germline ends. The CDR3 bases are TGTGCCAGCAGCTTAATTGGGGGGGTACTCACTGAAGCTTTCTTT. Translating it yields CASSLIGGVLTEAFF. The variable domain in full, completed from reference TRBV7-3 and TRBJ1-1, reads GAGVSQTPSNKVTEKGKYVELRCDPISGHTALYWYRQSLGQGPEFLIYFQGTGAADDSGLPNDRFFAVRPEGSVSTLKIQRTERGDSAVYLCASSLIGGVLTEAFFGQGTRLTVV.

V gene TRBV6-5 combines with J gene TRBJ2-7; a possible D gene is TRBD1 (6 bases). The CDR3 length is 13 residues. Germline values: CDR1 MNHEY, CDR2 SVGAGI. The V end lost 0 bases, the J end lost 7 bases, and 10 bases lay between the germline ends. The CDR3 spells CASSYSGAGEQYF. The CDR3 DNA follows: TGTGCCAGCAGTTACTCGGGGGCGGGTGAGCAGTACTTC.

This clone was observed many times. V and J are TRBV19 and TRBJ2-7; TRBD1 might be the D (5 bases). V was cut by 3 bases and J by 6 bases, with 18 bases left in between. This CDR3 has 15 residues. The germline CDR1 and CDR2 sequences are LNHDA and SQIVND (reference sequence). CDR3 bases: TGTGCCAGTAGTATCGGGCAGGGAAGGCTCGGCGAGCAGTACTTC. Its translation is CASSIGQGRLGEQYF.

The V gene is TRBV10-1, the J gene TRBJ1-5, with D possibly TRBD1 on 5 matching bases. This CDR3 comprises 13 residues. V dropped 4 bases and J dropped 4 bases, with 8 bases sitting between them. Germline V gene data show CDR1 as WNHNN and CDR2 as SYGVQD (reference sequence). The CDR3: CASSVGVNQPQHF. The CDR3 DNA follows: TGCGCCAGCAGTGTAGGGGTTAATCAGCCCCAGCATTTT.

This chain connects TRBV5-1 to TRBJ2-7, with a tentative D call TRBD2 (6 bases). CDR1 and CDR2 from the germline V gene are SGHRS and YFSETQ. V was shortened by 4 bases and J by 2 bases, with 16 bases between the two germline ends. CDR3 length equals 15 residues. This CDR3 is CASSPGEFLAYEQYF. The CDR3 nucleotides read TGCGCCAGCAGCCCGGGGGAGTTCCTGGCCTACGAGCAGTACTTC.

The V and J genes are TRBV27 and TRBJ2-1; tentatively, D is TRBD1 (5 bases). The germline CDR1 and CDR2 sequences are MNHEY and SMNVEV (reference sequence). This CDR3 comprises 14 residues. V lost 11 bases, J lost 2 bases, and 16 bases lay in between. Here the CDR3 reads CASKGQGTYNEQFF. The DNA of the CDR3 is TGTGCCTCTAAGGGGCAGGGCACCTACAATGAGCAGTTCTTC.

V and J are TRBV28 and TRBJ2-7; the D gene is possibly TRBD1 (5 bases). Germline V CDR1 and CDR2: MDHEN, SYDVKM. The CDR3 spans 13 residues. The germline V and J ends were trimmed by 3 bases and 1 base, with 7 bases remaining between them. CDR3 DNA sequence: TGTGCCAGCAGTTTGGGGCAGTCCTACGAGCAGTACTTC. Translating gives CASSLGQSYEQYF.

This clone occurred many times. The rearrangement links TRBV7-6 to TRBJ1-2; maybe TRBD1 (5 bases). Germline V gene sequence: CDR1 SGHVS, CDR2 FNYEAQ. V was shortened by 2 bases and J by 8 bases, with 12 bases between the two germline ends. The CDR3 spans 13 residues. The chain's CDR3 is CASSLQGRRGYTF. In DNA, the CDR3 is TGTGCCAGCAGCTTACAGGGTAGGAGAGGCTACACCTTC.

V usage is TRBV3-1 (or the pseudogene TRBV3-2) and J usage is TRBJ1-1; D gene uncertain. CDR1 is LGHDT, CDR2 YNNKEL, per germline (reference sequence). Trimming removed 0 bases at V and 0 bases at J, with 2 bases between. The CDR3 spans 13 residues. CDR3: CASSQDLNTEAFF. For the CDR3, the DNA is TGTGCCAGCAGCCAAGACTTGAACACTGAAGCTTTCTTT.

The V and J genes are TRBV2 and TRBJ2-3; a possible D gene is TRBD2 (6 bases). Germline CDR1 and CDR2: SNHLY and FYNNEI. Trimming removed 8 bases from V and 1 base from J, with 13 bases in between. The length of the CDR3 is 14 residues. This CDR3 reads CASDKERGTDTQYF. The CDR3 DNA follows: TGTGCCAGCGATAAGGAGCGGGGCACAGATACGCAGTATTTT.

The CDR3: CASSQEGGLRSPLHF. The CDR3 DNA sequence: TGCGCCAGCAGCCAAGAAGGAGGTTTGCGGTCACCCCTCCACTTT. This chain links TRBV4-1 with TRBJ1-6; D not resolved. V was shortened by 0 bases and J by 10 bases, with 13 bases between the two germline ends. Germline V gene lookup returns CDR1 MGHRA and CDR2 YSYEKL. This CDR3 region has 15 residues.

The chain joins TRBV12-3 or TRBV12-4 to TRBJ1-2, with 8 bases fitting TRBD1. With 6 bases clipped from V and 4 bases from J, the junction kept 4 bases outside the gene matches. This CDR3 is 13 amino acids long. The CDR3 loop is CASSTDRGYGYTF. CDR3 DNA: TGTGCCAGCAGCACAGACAGGGGCTATGGCTACACCTTC.

This clone was seen a single time. The gene calls are TRBV5-6 and TRBJ1-1; the match to TRBD1 covers 9 bases. The J segment lost 2 bases and the V segment lost 1 base, leaving 6 bases of the junction unmatched. The length of the CDR3 is 16 residues. Germline loops: CDR1 SGHDT, CDR2 YYEEEE. The CDR3 loop reads CASSLIPGQGNTEAFF. DNA of the CDR3: TGTGCCAGCAGCTTGATCCCGGGACAGGGTAACACTGAAGCTTTCTTT.

With respect to this clone: Different DNA sequences within this sample yield the same CDR3. The rearrangement links TRBV5-1 to TRBJ1-1, with 7 bases identical to TRBD1. With 0 bases clipped from V and 3 bases from J, the junction kept 2 bases outside the gene matches. CDR3 length: 14 amino acids. CDR1 and CDR2 from the germline V gene are SGHRS and YFSETQ. CDR3 coding DNA: TGCGCCAGCAGCTTGGTTCAGGGGGACACTGAAGCTTTCTTT. Protein sequence: CASSLVQGDTEAFF.

The table lists this clone with a few counts. This sequence joins TRBV10-2 and TRBJ1-6; no definite D call. V shed 0 bases and J shed 7 bases, with 7 bases lying between them. This CDR3 has 14 amino acids. Looked up from germline, CDR1 is WSHSY and CDR2 is SAAADI. The CDR3 loop is CASSESMENSPLHF. In DNA, the CDR3 is TGCGCCAGCAGTGAGTCGATGGAGAATTCACCCCTCCACTTT.